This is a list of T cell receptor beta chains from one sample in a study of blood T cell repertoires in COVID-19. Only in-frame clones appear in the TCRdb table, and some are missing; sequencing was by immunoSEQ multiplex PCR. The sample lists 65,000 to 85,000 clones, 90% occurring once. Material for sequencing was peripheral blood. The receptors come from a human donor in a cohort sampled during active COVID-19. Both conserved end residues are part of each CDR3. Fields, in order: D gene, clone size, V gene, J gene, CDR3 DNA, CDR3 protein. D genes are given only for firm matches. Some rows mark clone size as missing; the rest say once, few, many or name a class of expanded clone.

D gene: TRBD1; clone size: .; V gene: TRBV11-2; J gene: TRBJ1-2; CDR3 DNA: TGTGCCAGCAGCTTAGATCTGGCAGGGGGATATGGCTACACCTTC; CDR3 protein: CASSLDLAGGYGYTF
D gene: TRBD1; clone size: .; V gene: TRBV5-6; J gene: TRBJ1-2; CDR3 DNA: TGTGCCAGCAGCCATGTCAGGACAGGGGATAATGGCTACACCTTC; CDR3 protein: CASSHVRTGDNGYTF
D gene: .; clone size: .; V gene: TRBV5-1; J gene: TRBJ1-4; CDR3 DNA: TGCGCCAGCACGAGGGAGGTCGGGTCCAGTAATGAAAAACTGTTTTTT; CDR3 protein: CASTREVGSSNEKLFF
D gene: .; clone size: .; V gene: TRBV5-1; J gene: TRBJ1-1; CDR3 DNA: TGCGCCAGCAGCTTGAACAGAAACACTGAAGCTTTCTTT; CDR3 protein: CASSLNRNTEAFF
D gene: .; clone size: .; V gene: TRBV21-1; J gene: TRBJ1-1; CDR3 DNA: TGTGCCAGCAGCAAAGGTTCGGGGATGAACACTGAAGCTTTCTTT; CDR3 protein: CASSKGSGMNTEAFF
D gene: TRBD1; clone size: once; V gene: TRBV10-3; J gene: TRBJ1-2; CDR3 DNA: TGTGCCACGGGGGTCCGGGACAGCGGACGAGGGGACACCTTC; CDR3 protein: CATGVRDSGRGDTF
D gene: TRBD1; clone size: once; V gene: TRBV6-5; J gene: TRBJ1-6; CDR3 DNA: TGTGCCAGCAGTTCCCCACAGGGGAGAGAATCACCCCTCCACTTT; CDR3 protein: CASSSPQGRESPLHF
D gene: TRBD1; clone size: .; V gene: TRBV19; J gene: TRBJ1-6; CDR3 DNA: TGTGCCAGTAGTATGGACAGGGGGGACAATTCACCCCTCCACTTT; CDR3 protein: CASSMDRGDNSPLHF
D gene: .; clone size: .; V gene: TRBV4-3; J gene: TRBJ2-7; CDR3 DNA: TGCGCCAGCAGCCAAGTCGACAGCTACGAGCAGTACTTC; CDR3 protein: CASSQVDSYEQYF
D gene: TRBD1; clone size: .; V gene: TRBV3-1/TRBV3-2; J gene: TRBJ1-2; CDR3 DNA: TGTGCCAGCAGCCAAGAGGGACAGGGGGCCCTCAATGGCTACACCTTC; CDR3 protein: CASSQEGQGALNGYTF
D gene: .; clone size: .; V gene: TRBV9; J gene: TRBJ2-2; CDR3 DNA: TGTGCCAGCAGCGTAGGACATAAAGACACCGGGGAGCTGTTTTTT; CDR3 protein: CASSVGHKDTGELFF
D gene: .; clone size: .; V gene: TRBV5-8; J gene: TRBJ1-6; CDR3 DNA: TGTGCCAGCAGCTTGGTTTCAGGGAATTCACCCCTCCACTTT; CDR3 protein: CASSLVSGNSPLHF
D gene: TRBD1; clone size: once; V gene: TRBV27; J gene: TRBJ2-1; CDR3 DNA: TGTGCCAGCAGTTTATCGGGGACAGGCCGCATACAGTTCTTC; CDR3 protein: CASSLSGTGRIQFF
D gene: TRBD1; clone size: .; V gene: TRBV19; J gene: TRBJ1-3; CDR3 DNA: TGTGCCAGTAGTATTACGGACAGGGGGGAGGACACCATATATTTT; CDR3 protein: CASSITDRGEDTIYF
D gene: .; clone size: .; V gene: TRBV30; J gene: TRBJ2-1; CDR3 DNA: TGTGCCTGGAGTGGGGCCATCTCCTACAATGAGCAGTTCTTC; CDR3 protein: CAWSGAISYNEQFF
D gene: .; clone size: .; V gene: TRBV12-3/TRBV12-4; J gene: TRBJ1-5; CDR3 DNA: TGTGCCAGCAGTTCAACCGGTTATCAGCCCCAGCATTTT; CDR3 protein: CASSSTGYQPQHF
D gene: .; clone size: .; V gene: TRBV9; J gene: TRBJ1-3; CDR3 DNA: TGTGCCAGCAGCGAACAGGGAAACACCATATATTTT; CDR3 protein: CASSEQGNTIYF
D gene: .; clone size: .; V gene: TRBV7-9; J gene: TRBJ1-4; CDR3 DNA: TGTGCCAGCAGAGGACACAGCGGGACTAATGAAAAACTGTTTTTT; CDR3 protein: CASRGHSGTNEKLFF
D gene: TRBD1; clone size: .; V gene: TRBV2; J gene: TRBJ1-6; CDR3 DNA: TGTGCCAGCAGTCCAACAGGGGGCTGGGGATCACCCCTCCACTTT; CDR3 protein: CASSPTGGWGSPLHF
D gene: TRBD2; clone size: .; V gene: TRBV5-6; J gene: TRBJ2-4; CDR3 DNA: TGTGCCAGCAGCGAACTAGCGGGGGACAAAAACATTCAGTACTTC; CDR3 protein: CASSELAGDKNIQYF
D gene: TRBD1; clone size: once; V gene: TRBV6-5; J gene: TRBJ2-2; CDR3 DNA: TGTGCCATCGACAGGGTGGGGACCGGGGAGCTGTTTTTT; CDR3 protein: CAIDRVGTGELFF
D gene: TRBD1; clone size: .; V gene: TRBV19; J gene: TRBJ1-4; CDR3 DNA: TGTGCCAGTACCTACAGGGGGACAGGTGAAAAACTGTTTTTT; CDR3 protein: CASTYRGTGEKLFF
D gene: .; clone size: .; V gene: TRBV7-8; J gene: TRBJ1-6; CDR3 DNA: TGTGCCTCCGAGACGGGTAGTAATTCACCCCTCCACTTT; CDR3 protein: CASETGSNSPLHF
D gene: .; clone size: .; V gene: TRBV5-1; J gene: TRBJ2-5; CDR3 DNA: TGCGCCAGCAGCTTGGCCGTAGCTTCGGAGACCCAGTACTTC; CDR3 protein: CASSLAVASETQYF
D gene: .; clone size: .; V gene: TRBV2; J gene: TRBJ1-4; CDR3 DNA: TGTGCCAGCCTCGGCGACAGGAAACTGTTTTTT; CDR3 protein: CASLGDRKLFF
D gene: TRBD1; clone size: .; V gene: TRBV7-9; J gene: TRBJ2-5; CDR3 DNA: TGTGCCAGCAGTTACACCACCCCGACAGGGGAGGAGACCCAGTACTTC; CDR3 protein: CASSYTTPTGEETQYF
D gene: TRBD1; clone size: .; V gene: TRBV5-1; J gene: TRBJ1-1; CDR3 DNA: TGCGCCAGCAGCTTGGAACAGGGGGCTGAGGCTTTCTTT; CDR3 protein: CASSLEQGAEAFF
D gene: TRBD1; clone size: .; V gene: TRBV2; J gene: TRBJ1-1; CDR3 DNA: TGTGCCAGCAGGGGACAGAGCACTGAAGCTTTCTTT; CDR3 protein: CASRGQSTEAFF
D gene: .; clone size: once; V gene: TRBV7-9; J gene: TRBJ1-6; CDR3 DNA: TGTGCCAGCAGCTTAGACAGCTCGGCTTCACCCCTCCACTTT; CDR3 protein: CASSLDSSASPLHF
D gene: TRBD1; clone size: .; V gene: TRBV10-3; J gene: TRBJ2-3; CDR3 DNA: TGTGCCATCAGGCCACCACCGGGACAGGGAACAGATACGCAGTATTTT; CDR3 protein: CAIRPPPGQGTDTQYF
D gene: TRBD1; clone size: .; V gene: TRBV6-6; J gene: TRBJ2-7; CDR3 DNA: TGTGCCAGCAGTTCACCGGGACAGAGCCTCTACGAGCAGTACTTC; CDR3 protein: CASSSPGQSLYEQYF
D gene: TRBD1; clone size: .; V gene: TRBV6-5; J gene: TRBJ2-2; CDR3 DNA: TGTGCCAGCAGTCCCGACAGGGACCACACCGGGGAGCTGTTTTTT; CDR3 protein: CASSPDRDHTGELFF
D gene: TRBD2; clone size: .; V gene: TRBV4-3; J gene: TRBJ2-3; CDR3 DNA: TGCGCCAGCAGCCAAGATATAGCGGGGGGGACAGATACGCAGTATTTT; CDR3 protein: CASSQDIAGGTDTQYF
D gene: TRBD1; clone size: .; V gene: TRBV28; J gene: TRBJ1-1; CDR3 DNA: TGTGCCACCACAAGACCCCAGGGGGCCCTAAACACTGAAGCTTTCTTT; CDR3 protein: CATTRPQGALNTEAFF
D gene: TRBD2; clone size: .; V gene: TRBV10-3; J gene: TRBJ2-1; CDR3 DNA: TGTGCCATCAGTGACGGGGTAGGGACTAGCGGGTTAAGCTCCTACAATGAGCAGTTCTTC; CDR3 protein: CAISDGVGTSGLSSYNEQFF
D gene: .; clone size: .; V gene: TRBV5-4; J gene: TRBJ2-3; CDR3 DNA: TGTGCCAGCAGCTTAGACTCCTCAGATACGCAGTATTTT; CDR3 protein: CASSLDSSDTQYF
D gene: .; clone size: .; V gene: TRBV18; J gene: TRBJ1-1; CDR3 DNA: TGTGCCAGCTCACCACCACGGGTGGACACTGAAGCTTTCTTT; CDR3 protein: CASSPPRVDTEAFF
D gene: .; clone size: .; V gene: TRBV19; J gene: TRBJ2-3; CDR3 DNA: TGTGCCAGTACCACCCCGGTTAGCACAGATACGCAGTATTTT; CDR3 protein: CASTTPVSTDTQYF
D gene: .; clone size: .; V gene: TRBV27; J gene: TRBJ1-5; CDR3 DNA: TGTGCCAGCAGTTTCGGACAGTGGGACCAGCCCCAGCATTTT; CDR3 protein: CASSFGQWDQPQHF
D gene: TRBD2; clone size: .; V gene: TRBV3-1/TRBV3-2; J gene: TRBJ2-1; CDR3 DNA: TGTGCCAGCAGAGGGTCGGGACTAGCGCAGGTCAATGAGCAGTTCTTC; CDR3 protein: CASRGSGLAQVNEQFF
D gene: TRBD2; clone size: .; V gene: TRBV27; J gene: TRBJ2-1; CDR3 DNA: TGTGCCAGCAGAGTTGTAGCGGGGGGTCATAATGAGCAGTTCTTC; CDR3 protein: CASRVVAGGHNEQFF
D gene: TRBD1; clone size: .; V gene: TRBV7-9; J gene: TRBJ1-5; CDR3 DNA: TGTGCCAGCAGCTTAGTTCCCGGGACAGGGGTAAATCAGCCCCAGCATTTT; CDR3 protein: CASSLVPGTGVNQPQHF
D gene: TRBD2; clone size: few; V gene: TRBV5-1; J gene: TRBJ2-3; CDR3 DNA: TGCGCCAGCAGCTCGAGGTGGACTAGCGGGGGGGCGGATACGCAGTATTTT; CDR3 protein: CASSSRWTSGGADTQYF
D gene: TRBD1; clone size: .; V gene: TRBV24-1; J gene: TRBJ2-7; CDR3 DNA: TGTGCCACCAGTGACCCCAAGACAGGGGCGAGGGAGCAGTACTTC; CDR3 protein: CATSDPKTGAREQYF
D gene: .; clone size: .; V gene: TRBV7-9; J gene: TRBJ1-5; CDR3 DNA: TGTGCCAGCAGCACCCTAGAGGAGGGGCCTTATCAGCCCCAGCATTTT; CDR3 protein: CASSTLEEGPYQPQHF
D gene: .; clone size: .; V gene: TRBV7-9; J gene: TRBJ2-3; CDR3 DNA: TGTGCCAGCAGCCACGATACCGGGACTACAGATACGCAGTATTTT; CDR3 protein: CASSHDTGTTDTQYF
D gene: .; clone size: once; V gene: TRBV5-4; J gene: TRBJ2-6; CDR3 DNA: TGTGCCAGCAGCTTGGATGCAGGTTCCGGGGCCAACGTCCTGACTTTC; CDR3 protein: CASSLDAGSGANVLTF
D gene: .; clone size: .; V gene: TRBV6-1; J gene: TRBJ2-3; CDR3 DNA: TGTGCCAGCAGTGAGGGGGGGCTCTTAAGCACAGATACGCAGTATTTT; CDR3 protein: CASSEGGLLSTDTQYF
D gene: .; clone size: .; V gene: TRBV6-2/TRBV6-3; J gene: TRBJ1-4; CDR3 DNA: TGTGCCAGCAGTTACTCCGGGGTTGGCGAAAAACTGTTTTTT; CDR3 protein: CASSYSGVGEKLFF
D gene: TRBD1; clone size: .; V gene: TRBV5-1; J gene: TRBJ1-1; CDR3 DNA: TGCGCCAGCAGCTTGGGTGGGACAGGGAACGTTTGGGACACTGAAGCTTTCTTT; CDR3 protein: CASSLGGTGNVWDTEAFF
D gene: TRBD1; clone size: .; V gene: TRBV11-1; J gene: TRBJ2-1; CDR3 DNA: TGTGCCAGCAGCCCCGGACAGGGCGGCGGCAATGAGCAGTTCTTC; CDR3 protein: CASSPGQGGGNEQFF
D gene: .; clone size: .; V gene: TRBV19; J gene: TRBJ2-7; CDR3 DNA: TGTGCCAGCTCCTTCCGGGCGGGGAGCTCCTACGAGCAGTACTTC; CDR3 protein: CASSFRAGSSYEQYF
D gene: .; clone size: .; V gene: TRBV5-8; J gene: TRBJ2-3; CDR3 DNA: TGTGCCAGCAGCAACAGGGAAGCCTCTAGCACAGATACGCAGTATTTT; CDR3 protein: CASSNREASSTDTQYF
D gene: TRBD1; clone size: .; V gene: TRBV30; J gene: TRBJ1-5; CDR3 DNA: TGTGCCTGGAGTTCAACGCAGGGGGCTAATCAGCCCCAGCATTTT; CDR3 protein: CAWSSTQGANQPQHF
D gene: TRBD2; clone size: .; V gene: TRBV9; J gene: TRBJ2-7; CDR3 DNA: TGTGCCAGCAGCCTCGGACTAGCGGGGTACGAGCAGTACTTC; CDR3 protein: CASSLGLAGYEQYF